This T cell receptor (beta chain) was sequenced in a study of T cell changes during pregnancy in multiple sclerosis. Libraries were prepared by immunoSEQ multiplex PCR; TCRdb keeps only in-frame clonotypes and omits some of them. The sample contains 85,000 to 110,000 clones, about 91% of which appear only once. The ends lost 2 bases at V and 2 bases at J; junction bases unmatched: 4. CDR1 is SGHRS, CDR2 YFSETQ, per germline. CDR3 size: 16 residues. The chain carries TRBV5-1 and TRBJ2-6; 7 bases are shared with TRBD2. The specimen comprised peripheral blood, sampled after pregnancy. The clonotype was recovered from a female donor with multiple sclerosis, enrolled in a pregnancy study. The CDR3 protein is CASSLREGTGANVLTF. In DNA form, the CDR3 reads TGCGCCAGCAGCTTAAGGGAGGGGACTGGGGCCAACGTCCTGACTTTC.